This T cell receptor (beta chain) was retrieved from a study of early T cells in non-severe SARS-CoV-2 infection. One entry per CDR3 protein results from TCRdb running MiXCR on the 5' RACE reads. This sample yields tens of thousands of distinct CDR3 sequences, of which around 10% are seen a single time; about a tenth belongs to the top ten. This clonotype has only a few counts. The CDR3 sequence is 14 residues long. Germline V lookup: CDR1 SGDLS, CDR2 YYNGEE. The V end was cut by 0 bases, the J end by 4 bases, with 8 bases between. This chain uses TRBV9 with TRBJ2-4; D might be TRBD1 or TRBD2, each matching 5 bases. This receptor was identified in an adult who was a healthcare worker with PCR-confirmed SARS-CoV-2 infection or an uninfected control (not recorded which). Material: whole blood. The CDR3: CASSVDGGKNIQYF. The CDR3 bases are TGTGCCAGCAGCGTAGATGGGGGAAAAAACATTCAGTACTTC. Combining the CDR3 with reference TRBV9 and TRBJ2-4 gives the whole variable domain DSGVTQTPKHLITATGQRVTLRCSPRSGDLSVYWYQQSLDQGLQFLIQYYNGEERAKGNILERFSAQQFPDLHSELNLSSLELGDSALYFCASSVDGGKNIQYFGAGTRLSVL.